This paragraph reports one T cell receptor beta chain. Clones were read by immunoSEQ multiplex PCR, and TCRdb kept only the in-frame ones, dropping some. The sample includes some 130,000 clones, approximately 80% seen only once; the top ten take about two fifths. The data were taken from a study of blood T cell repertoires in COVID-19. Sequenced input: peripheral blood. The clonotype comes from a human donor in a cohort sampled during active COVID-19.

CDR3 nucleotides: TGTGCCAGCAGTCCAACAGGGTACTATAACGGCGAGCAGTACTTC. It translates to CASSPTGYYNGEQYF. V and J are TRBV27 and TRBJ2-7; TRBD1 might be the D (6 bases). CDR1 MNHEY and CDR2 SMNVEV come from the germline V gene (reference sequence). This CDR3 spans 15 amino acids. V was cut by 5 bases and J by 6 bases, with 20 bases left in between.